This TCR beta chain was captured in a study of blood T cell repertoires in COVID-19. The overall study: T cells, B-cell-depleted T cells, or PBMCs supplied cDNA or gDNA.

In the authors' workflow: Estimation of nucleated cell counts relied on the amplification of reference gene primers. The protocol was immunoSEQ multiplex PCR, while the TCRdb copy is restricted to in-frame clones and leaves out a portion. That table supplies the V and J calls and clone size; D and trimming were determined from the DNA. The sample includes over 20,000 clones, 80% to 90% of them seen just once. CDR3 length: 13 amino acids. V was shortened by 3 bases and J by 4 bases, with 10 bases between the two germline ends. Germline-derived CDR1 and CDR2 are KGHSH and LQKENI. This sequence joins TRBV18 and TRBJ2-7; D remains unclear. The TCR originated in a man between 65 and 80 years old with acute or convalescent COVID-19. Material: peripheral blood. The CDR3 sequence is CASSPSPGYEQYF. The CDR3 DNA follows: TGTGCCAGCTCACCCTCGCCAGGTTACGAGCAGTACTTC. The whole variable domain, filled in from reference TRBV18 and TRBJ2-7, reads NAGVMQNPRHLVRRRGQEARLRCSPMKGHSHVYWYRQLPEEGLKFMVYLQKENIIDESGMPKERFSAEFPKEGPSILRIQQVVRGDSAAYFCASSPSPGYEQYFGPGTRLTVT.